The T cell receptor beta chain described here comes from a study of T cell responses to AZD1222 COVID-19 vaccine. Study results and caveats: Donors were mostly white British, more females; clonal diversity possibly underestimated.

Repertoires were generated with immunoSEQ multiplex PCR, while TCRdb's copy carries only in-frame clones and drops some. The sample contains 150,000 to 250,000 clones, about 93% of which appear only once. Concerning this clone: Its specificity is not known.

CDR1 is SGDLS and CDR2 is YYNGEE in the germline V gene. The CDR3 is 15 residues long. The V and J ends lost 5 bases and 7 bases, in that order; junction bases with no gene match: 8. The source was peripheral blood, collected 28 days after the second AZD1222 dose. This chain joins TRBV9 and TRBJ1-6, with 8 bases matching TRBD1. The source of this sequence is an adult who received the AZD1222 COVID-19 vaccine. This chain's CDR3 is CASSPGQGENSPLHF. For the CDR3, the DNA is TGTGCCAGCAGTCCAGGACAGGGCGAAAATTCACCCCTCCACTTT. Full variable domain (rest looked up from reference TRBV9 and TRBJ1-6): DSGVTQTPKHLITATGQRVTLRCSPRSGDLSVYWYQQSLDQGLQFLIQYYNGEERAKGNILERFSAQQFPDLHSELNLSSLELGDSALYFCASSPGQGENSPLHFGNGTRLTVT.